The 18 T cell receptor beta chains in this list originate from one sample, sequenced in a study of cytomegalovirus exposure and HLA in healthy donors. It was with 60 Vbeta and 13 Jbeta primers that the PCR ran. The table came from immunoSEQ multiplex PCR; TCRdb's copy has only in-frame clones and leaves some out. The repertoire holds some 120,000 clones, about two thirds seen once, with 4.8% in the top ten. The specimen sequenced was PBMCs. The receptor set was obtained from a man between 60 and 70 years old in good health and CMV-seropositive.

The chain employs TRBV5-1 and TRBJ2-7; perhaps TRBD1 as D (6 bases). CDR1 and CDR2 from the germline V gene are SGHRS and YFSETQ. Trimming shortened V by 5 bases and J by 3 bases, and 12 bases separated the two germline ends. This CDR3 spans 13 amino acids. The CDR3 DNA is TGCGCCAGCAGACGACAGGAGAGCTACGAGCAGTACTTC. Its protein product is CASRRQESYEQYF.

The chain links TRBV5-1 to TRBJ2-1, with TRBD1 identical over 7 bases. Looked up from germline, CDR1 is SGHRS and CDR2 is YFSETQ. The CDR3 covers 15 residues. Trimming removed 3 bases from V and 8 bases from J; junction bases left unmatched: 11. The CDR3 protein is CASSSGTAGRYEQFF. The DNA for the CDR3 is TGCGCCAGCAGCTCCGGGACAGCAGGTCGATATGAGCAGTTCTTC. Using reference TRBV5-1 and TRBJ2-1 for the parts outside the CDR3, the full variable domain is KAGVTQTPRYLIKTRGQQVTLSCSPISGHRSVSWYQQTPGQGLQFLFEYFSETQRNKGNFPGRFSGRQFSNSRSEMNVSTLELGDSALYLCASSSGTAGRYEQFFGPGTRLTVL.

This sequence joins TRBV19 and TRBJ1-1, with D possibly matching TRBD1 (6 bases). Trimming took 3 bases from V and 1 from J, leaving 18 bases between them. The germline V gene has CDR1 LNHDA and CDR2 SQIVND (reference sequence). The CDR3 is made up of 17 amino acids. CDR3 amino acids: CASSIRTDRSRNTEAFF. CDR3 nucleotide sequence: TGTGCCAGTAGTATCCGGACGGACAGATCCAGGAACACTGAAGCTTTCTTT.

The CDR3 DNA sequence: TGTGCCATCCAGGAAGGGGTCAATCAGCCCCAGCATTTT. Translating it yields CAIQEGVNQPQHF. The V call is TRBV6-6, the J call TRBJ1-5; the D gene is possibly TRBD1 (5 bases). The CDR3 spans 13 residues. CDR1 and CDR2 from the germline V gene are MNHNY and SVGAGI (reference sequence). V was cut by 10 bases and J by 3 bases, with 13 bases left in between.

V and J are TRBV5-1 and TRBJ1-2; D remains ambiguous. This CDR3 is 14 amino acids long. From germline, CDR1 is SGHRS and CDR2 YFSETQ. Between the trimmed V and J ends, which lost 0 bases and 6 bases, there was a span of 12 bases. This chain's CDR3 is CASSLEPGGNGYTF. The CDR3 coding sequence is TGCGCCAGCAGCTTGGAGCCTGGAGGGAATGGCTACACCTTC.

In DNA form, the CDR3 reads TGTGCCAGCAGCCGGACGGGGGAGACCCAGTACTTC. This sequence encodes CASSRTGETQYF. V and J are TRBV7-9 and TRBJ2-5, with D tentatively TRBD2 (5 bases). V dropped 5 bases and J dropped 5 bases, with 9 bases sitting between them. This CDR3 is 12 amino acids long. Germline V CDR1 and CDR2: SEHNR, FQNEAQ (reference sequence).

The rearrangement links TRBV14 to TRBJ2-2, with D unclear. Germline CDR1 is SGHDN and CDR2 is FVKESK. The CDR3 length is 15 residues. V shed 4 bases and J shed 4 bases, with 13 bases lying between them. CDR3 in DNA: TGTGCCAGCAGCCTACCTTGGCCCCGCACCGGGGAGCTGTTTTTT. It translates to CASSLPWPRTGELFF.

The V and J genes are TRBV11-2 and TRBJ1-3; D call uncertain. In germline, CDR1 is SGHAT, CDR2 FQNNGV. CDR3 length: 17 amino acids. The ends were cut back, 3 bases at V and 1 base at J, with 16 bases in the middle. The CDR3 coding sequence is TGTGCCAGCAGCTTGATCACGTGGAAGACTTCTGGAAACACCATATATTTT. Protein product: CASSLITWKTSGNTIYF.

This chain joins TRBV25-1 and TRBJ1-4; perhaps TRBD1 as D (5 bases). There are 13 residues in the CDR3. Deletions cut 9 bases from V and 1 base from J, with 9 bases between. Germline loops: CDR1 MGHDK, CDR2 SYGVNS. The CDR3 region is CASRQLTNEKLFF. CDR3 DNA: TGTGCCAGTCGACAGTTAACTAATGAAAAACTGTTTTTT.

The chain has TRBV29-1 and TRBJ2-7; D is undetermined. Per germline, CDR1 SQVTM and CDR2 ANQGSEA. This CDR3 comprises 13 residues. The V gene lost 5 bases and the J gene lost 1 base, with 12 bases spanning the gap. The CDR3 protein is CSVHGGKSYEQYF. The CDR3 nucleotides read TGCAGCGTTCATGGCGGCAAGTCCTACGAGCAGTACTTC.

The V gene is TRBV5-4, the J gene TRBJ2-1; 8 nucleotides line up with TRBD2. Germline V gene lookup returns CDR1 SGHNT and CDR2 YYREEE (reference sequence). J gave up 7 bases and V 1 base, and 7 bases lay outside the gene matches. This CDR3 spans 15 amino acids. CDR3 coding DNA: TGTGCCAGCAGCTTGAGGTCGGGGGGGCCAAATGAGCAGTTCTTC. Translation: CASSLRSGGPNEQFF. Combining the CDR3 with reference TRBV5-4 and TRBJ2-1 gives the whole variable domain ETGVTQSPTHLIKTRGQQVTLRCSSQSGHNTVSWYQQALGQGPQFIFQYYREEENGRGNFPPRFSGLQFPNYSSELNVNALELDDSALYLCASSLRSGGPNEQFFGPGTRLTVL.

This chain joins TRBV30 and TRBJ1-6; TRBD1 might be the D (6 bases). Looked up from germline, CDR1 is GTSNPN and CDR2 is SVGIG (reference sequence). The CDR3 length is 13 residues. V lost 4 bases and J 6 bases, leaving 10 bases between the germline ends. CDR3 in DNA: TGTGCCTGGATCGGGACACTTAATTCACCCCTCCACTTT. It specifies CAWIGTLNSPLHF.

V usage is TRBV10-3 and J usage is TRBJ2-7, with 7 bases fitting TRBD2. V lost 2 bases, J lost 1 base, and 8 bases stayed unmatched. The CDR3 consists of 16 residues. From germline, CDR1 is ENHRY and CDR2 SYGVKD. The CDR3 bases are TGTGCCATCAGTGAGCCGGACGGGGGGAGATCCTACGAGCAGTACTTC. This encodes CAISEPDGGRSYEQYF.

This clone was detected only a few times. The V call is TRBV6-8, the J call TRBJ2-7; TRBD1 is a possible D gene (6 bases). The V gene's germline CDR1 is MNHGY and CDR2 SAAAGT. The CDR3 totals 13 residues. Trimming shortened V by 7 bases and J by 0 bases, and 10 bases separated the two germline ends. CDR3 coding DNA: TGTGCCAGCACCCAGGGGCGCTCCTACGAGCAGTACTTC. Its translation: CASTQGRSYEQYF.

V usage is TRBV5-1 and J usage is TRBJ2-7, with 7 nucleotides matching TRBD1. Losses at the gene ends were 3 bases for V and 2 bases for J; bases not matched to a gene: 8. The CDR3 loop spans 15 amino acids. CDR1 and CDR2 (germline): SGHRS, YFSETQ. Here the CDR3 reads CASSWGDDRAYEQYF. The DNA for the CDR3 is TGCGCCAGCAGCTGGGGTGACGACAGGGCCTACGAGCAGTACTTC. The full variable domain, completed using reference TRBV5-1 and TRBJ2-7, is KAGVTQTPRYLIKTRGQQVTLSCSPISGHRSVSWYQQTPGQGLQFLFEYFSETQRNKGNFPGRFSGRQFSNSRSEMNVSTLELGDSALYLCASSWGDDRAYEQYFGPGTRLTVT.

The genes are TRBV4-1 and TRBJ1-4, with a tentative D call TRBD1 (6 bases). CDR3 length equals 13 residues. The V and J ends lost 4 bases and 6 bases respectively, with 9 bases between them. Germline CDR1 and CDR2: MGHRA and YSYEKL. The CDR3 DNA reads TGCGCCAGCAGCCCCGGGACATATGAAAAACTGTTTTTT. The encoded protein is CASSPGTYEKLFF.

The CDR3, as DNA: TGTGCCAGCAGTTTAGGCAGGGTCAGGCAGCCCCAGCATTTT. Translation: CASSLGRVRQPQHF. This sequence joins TRBV28 and TRBJ1-5, with D tentatively TRBD1 (5 bases). Germline values: CDR1 MDHEN, CDR2 SYDVKM. With 2 bases removed from V and 7 bases from J, the gap between germline ends came to 12 bases. The CDR3 consists of 14 residues.

This chain joins TRBV30 and TRBJ2-3; TRBD2 might be the D (5 bases). V was shortened by 6 bases and J by 4 bases, with 17 bases between the two germline ends. The CDR3 totals 14 residues. The germline CDR1 and CDR2 sequences are GTSNPN and SVGIG (reference sequence). The DNA for the CDR3 is TGTGCCTGTAAGCACACTAGGGTCGCAGATACGCAGTATTTT. This sequence encodes CACKHTRVADTQYF.